The clone carrying this T cell receptor (beta chain) was detected once. Antigen unknown. This CDR3 has 13 amino acids. Germline CDR1 reads SNHLY; CDR2 reads FYNNEI. V dropped 6 bases and J dropped 0 bases, with 8 bases sitting between them. Viral peptide pool expansion of antigen-specific CD4+ T cells preceded sequencing in the ViraFEST assay. Following culture for about 11 days, CD4+ T cells were isolated. Absence of prior SARS-CoV-2 infection characterized the vaccine recipients, who showed negative nucleocapsid antibodies. The data are from a study of vaccination effects on CD4 cells after COVID-19. Study summary: Participants completed two doses of the BNT162b2 or mRNA-1273 vaccine.

The method was immunoSEQ multiplex PCR; TCRdb's version includes in-frame clones alone and lacks a portion of them. In the table there are roughly 20,000 clones, 60% to 75% of which are singletons. Study results and caveats: Clones that were induced by infection or by vaccine showed marked contraction late after vaccination.

The sequencing here drew on CD4+ T cells from PBMCs cultured with HCoV-NL63 spike peptides, taken before COVID-19 vaccination. The TCR originated in a human donor who received a COVID-19 vaccine. The chain employs TRBV2 and TRBJ1-2, with D uncertain. Here the CDR3 reads CASRADSNYGYTF. CDR3 coding DNA: TGTGCCAGCAGGGCCGATTCTAACTATGGCTACACCTTC. The full variable domain, in which reference TRBV2 and TRBJ1-2 provide the parts outside the CDR3, is EPEVTQTPSHQVTQMGQEVILRCVPISNHLYFYWYRQILGQKVEFLVSFYNNEISEKSEIFDDQFSVERPDGSNFTLKIRSTKLEDSAMYFCASRADSNYGYTFGSGTRLTVV.